The clone carrying this T cell receptor beta chain appeared a few times. Its specificity is unknown. These data are taken from a study of blood T cells in healthy people across ages. Sample-barcoded 5' priming and a J-beta primer mix drove a second PCR of roughly 7 to 11 cycles. Each of the samples gave a minimum of 3 million paired-end reads that contained CDR3. Using its own MiXCR run on the 5' RACE reads, TCRdb lists one record per CDR3 protein. This table holds around 1.5 million distinct CDR3 sequences, around 59% found once. The length of the CDR3 is 14 residues. V was cut by 2 bases and J by 8 bases, with 13 bases left in between. Germline CDR1 MNHNY, CDR2 SVGAGI (reference sequence). The total RNA that was extracted per sample amounted to at least 5 micrograms. Regarding the study as a whole: Compared with aged donors, long-lived donors showed fewer expanded clones, suggesting selection. Older individuals had lower TCR beta diversity per million T cells (the decline was roughly linear).

Input material: blood. The TCR sequence derives from a man between 18 and 35 years old in good health. V and J are TRBV6-6 and TRBJ2-1; TRBD1 or TRBD2 may be the D gene (5 bases each). The CDR3 DNA follows: TGTGCCAGCAGTTACGGGACCCTGGGCGATGAGCAGTTCTTC. Protein product: CASSYGTLGDEQFF.